The rows below give T cell receptor beta chains drawn from one sample of a study of beta chain features in type 1 diabetes. The protocol was immunoSEQ multiplex PCR, while the TCRdb copy is restricted to in-frame clones and leaves out a portion. The table shows 550,000 to 850,000 clones, with 10% to 15% occurring only once. The sequenced sample was naive CD4+ T cells from blood. The origin of the receptors is a man in his late teens or twenties with type 1 diabetes. Each CDR3 is given with its conserved first and last residue. D genes are given only for firm matches. Some rows mark clone size as missing; the rest say once, few, many or name a class of expanded clone.

clone size	V gene	D gene	J gene	CDR3 DNA	CDR3 protein
few	TRBV28	TRBD1	TRBJ1-5	TGTGCCAGCGGGACAGGGGACGGTCAGCCCCAGCATTTT	CASGTGDGQPQHF
.	TRBV28	.	TRBJ1-4	TGTGCCAGCGGCCTTCTGAGTGAAAAACTGTTTTTT	CASGLLSEKLFF
.	TRBV5-1	.	TRBJ2-1	TGCGCCAGCAGCTCCCCTTCGGGGGGCCCCGTCAATGAGCAGTTCTTC	CASSSPSGGPVNEQFF
few	TRBV30	TRBD2	TRBJ2-3	TGTGCCTGGCTAGCGGGGGTCACAGATACGCAGTATTTT	CAWLAGVTDTQYF
few	TRBV29-1	.	TRBJ1-1	TGCAGCGTTGTAAGGCAGGGCAAAAGCGAGAACACTGAAGCTTTCTTT	CSVVRQGKSENTEAFF
.	TRBV29-1	.	TRBJ1-2	TGCAGCGTTGACACTTTGGCTGATGGCTACACCTTC	CSVDTLADGYTF
.	TRBV18	.	TRBJ2-7	TGTGCCAGCTCACCATCCGGTAGCTCCTACGAGCAGTACTTC	CASSPSGSSYEQYF
.	TRBV11-1	.	TRBJ2-7	TGTGCCAGCAGTCCCTCGATCGACAAGGCCTACGAGCAGTACTTC	CASSPSIDKAYEQYF
few	TRBV18	TRBD1	TRBJ2-1	TGTGCCAGCTCACCGCCCGGGACAGGGGGCATGGATGAGCAGTTCTTC	CASSPPGTGGMDEQFF
few	TRBV5-4	.	TRBJ2-5	TGTGCCAGCAGCTTGGCCGGGAGGACAGGGATAGAGACCCAGTACTTC	CASSLAGRTGIETQYF
.	TRBV5-1	TRBD1	TRBJ1-6	TGCGCCAGCAGCGCGAGGGACAGGGTATCACCCCTCCACTTT	CASSARDRVSPLHF
few	TRBV30	.	TRBJ2-5	TGTGCCTGGAGTGTAGACAGTCAAGAGACCCAGTACTTC	CAWSVDSQETQYF
.	TRBV5-1	.	TRBJ2-7	TGCGCCAGCAGCTTGTCCTGGGGGGACGACGAGCAGTACTTC	CASSLSWGDDEQYF
.	TRBV28	TRBD1	TRBJ1-4	TGTGCCAGCAGGCTCTGGGGGACAGGGGATGAAAAACTGTTTTTT	CASRLWGTGDEKLFF
few	TRBV28	TRBD1	TRBJ1-2	TGTGCCAGCAGCTCGGGACAGGGACCTTATGGCTACACCTTC	CASSSGQGPYGYTF
few	TRBV25-1	TRBD1	TRBJ2-2	TGTGCCAGCAGTGACGCTGAGACAGGGGCCACCGGGGAGCTGTTTTTT	CASSDAETGATGELFF
.	TRBV19	TRBD2	TRBJ2-1	TGTGCCAGTACGAAGACTAGCGGGTACAATGAGCAGTTCTTC	CASTKTSGYNEQFF
.	TRBV6-5	.	TRBJ1-4	TGTGCCAGTCCCGGCGGCCAGAATGAAAAACTGTTTTTT	CASPGGQNEKLFF
.	TRBV28	.	TRBJ1-2	TGTGCCAGCAGAACAGCACAGGATAACTATGGCTACACCTTC	CASRTAQDNYGYTF
few	TRBV7-9	TRBD1	TRBJ2-7	TGTGCCAGCACCAGACAGGGCATGTCCTACGAGCAGTACTTC	CASTRQGMSYEQYF
few	TRBV19	TRBD1	TRBJ1-5	TGTGCCAGTAGTGGGACAGGGCGAAATCAGCCCCAGCATTTT	CASSGTGRNQPQHF
.	TRBV9	.	TRBJ2-1	TGTGCCAGCAGCGTAGGAGTCCAAAGCTCCTACAATGAGCAGTTCTTC	CASSVGVQSSYNEQFF
.	TRBV30	.	TRBJ1-2	TGTGCCTGGAGGATTCCAGGGATCTATGGCTACACCTTC	CAWRIPGIYGYTF
.	TRBV7-2	.	TRBJ1-2	TGTGCCAGCAGCTCGGCACCTACTAACTATGGCTACACCTTC	CASSSAPTNYGYTF
.	TRBV4-1	.	TRBJ1-4	TGCGCCAGCAGCCAAGTTAGGCTGGATGAAAAACTGTTTTTT	CASSQVRLDEKLFF
few	TRBV30	TRBD1	TRBJ1-6	TGTGCCTGGGAGGGACAGGGAAATTCACCCCTCCACTTT	CAWEGQGNSPLHF
few	TRBV30	TRBD1	TRBJ2-4	TGTGCCTGGAGTTCTCGAGGGGACAGTGCCAAAAACATTCAGTACTTC	CAWSSRGDSAKNIQYF
few	TRBV5-4	TRBD1	TRBJ1-6	TGTGCCAGCAGCTATCTGACAGGGTTTCGGAATTCACCCCTCCACTTT	CASSYLTGFRNSPLHF
.	TRBV10-2	.	TRBJ1-1	TGCGCCAGCAGTGGCAGAGAGAACACTGAAGCTTTCTTT	CASSGRENTEAFF
.	TRBV29-1	TRBD1	TRBJ1-2	TGCAGCGTTGAGGGAGGGGGCGCCGAAGATGGCTACACCTTC	CSVEGGGAEDGYTF
few	TRBV7-2	.	TRBJ1-1	TGTGCCAGCAGCCAAGGTCGGGTAACTGAAGCTTTCTTT	CASSQGRVTEAFF